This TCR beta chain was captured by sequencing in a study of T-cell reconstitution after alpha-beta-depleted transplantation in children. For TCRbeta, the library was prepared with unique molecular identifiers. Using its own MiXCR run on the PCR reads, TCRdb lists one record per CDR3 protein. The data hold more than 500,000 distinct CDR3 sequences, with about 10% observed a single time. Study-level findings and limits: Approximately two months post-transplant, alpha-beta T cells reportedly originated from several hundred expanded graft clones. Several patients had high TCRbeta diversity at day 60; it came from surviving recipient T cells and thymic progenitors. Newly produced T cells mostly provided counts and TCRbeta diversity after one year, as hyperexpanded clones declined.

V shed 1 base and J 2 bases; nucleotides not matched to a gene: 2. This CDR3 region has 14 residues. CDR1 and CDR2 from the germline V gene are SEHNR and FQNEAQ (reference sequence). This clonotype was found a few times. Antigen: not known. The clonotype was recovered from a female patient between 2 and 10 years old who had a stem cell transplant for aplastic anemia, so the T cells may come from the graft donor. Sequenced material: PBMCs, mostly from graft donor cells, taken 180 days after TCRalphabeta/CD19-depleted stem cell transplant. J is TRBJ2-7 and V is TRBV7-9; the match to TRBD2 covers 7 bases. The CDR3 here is CASSLDLAAYEQYF. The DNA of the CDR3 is TGTGCCAGCAGCTTAGATCTAGCGGCCTACGAGCAGTACTTC.